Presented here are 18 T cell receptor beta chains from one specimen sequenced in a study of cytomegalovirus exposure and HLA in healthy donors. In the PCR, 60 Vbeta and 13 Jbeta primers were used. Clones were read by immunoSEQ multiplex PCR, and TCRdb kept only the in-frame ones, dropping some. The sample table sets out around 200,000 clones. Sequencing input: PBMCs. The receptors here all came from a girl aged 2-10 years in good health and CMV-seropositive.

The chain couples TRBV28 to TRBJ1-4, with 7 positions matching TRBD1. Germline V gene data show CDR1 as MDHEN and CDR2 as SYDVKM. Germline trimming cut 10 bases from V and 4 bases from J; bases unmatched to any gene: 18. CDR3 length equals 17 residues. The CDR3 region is CATTPYRGRGLNEKLFF. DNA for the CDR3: TGTGCCACCACGCCGTACAGGGGCCGCGGCCTTAATGAAAAACTGTTTTTT.

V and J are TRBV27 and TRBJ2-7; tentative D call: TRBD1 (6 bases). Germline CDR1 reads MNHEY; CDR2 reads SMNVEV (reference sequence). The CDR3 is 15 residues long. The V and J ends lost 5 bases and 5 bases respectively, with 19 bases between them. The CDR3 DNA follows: TGTGCCAGCAGTCCCCTTCCAACGCAGGGGAACGAGCAGTACTTC. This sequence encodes CASSPLPTQGNEQYF.

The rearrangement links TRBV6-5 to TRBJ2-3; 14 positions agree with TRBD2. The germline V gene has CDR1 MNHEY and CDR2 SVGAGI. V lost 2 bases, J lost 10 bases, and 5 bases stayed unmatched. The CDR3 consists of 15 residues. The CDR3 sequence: CASSYPGLAGVSQYF. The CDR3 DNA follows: TGTGCCAGCAGTTACCCGGGACTAGCGGGAGTGTCGCAGTATTTT.

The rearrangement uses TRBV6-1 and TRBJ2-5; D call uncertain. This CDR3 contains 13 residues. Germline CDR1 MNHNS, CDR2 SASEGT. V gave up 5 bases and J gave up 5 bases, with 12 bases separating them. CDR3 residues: CASSFRLDETQYF. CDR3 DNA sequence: TGTGCCAGCAGTTTCCGACTCGACGAGACCCAGTACTTC.

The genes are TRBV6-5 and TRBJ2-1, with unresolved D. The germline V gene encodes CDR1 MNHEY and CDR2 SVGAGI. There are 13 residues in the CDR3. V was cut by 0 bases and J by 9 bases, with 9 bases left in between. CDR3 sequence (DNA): TGTGCCAGCAGTTACTCTAAAGCGACTGAGCAGTTCTTC. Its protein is CASSYSKATEQFF.

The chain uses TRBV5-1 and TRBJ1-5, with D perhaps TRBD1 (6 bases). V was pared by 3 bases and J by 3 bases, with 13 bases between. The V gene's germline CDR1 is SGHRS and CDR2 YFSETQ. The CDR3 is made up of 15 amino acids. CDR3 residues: CASSSDTGNNQPQHF. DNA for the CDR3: TGCGCCAGCAGCTCGGACACAGGGAACAATCAGCCCCAGCATTTT.

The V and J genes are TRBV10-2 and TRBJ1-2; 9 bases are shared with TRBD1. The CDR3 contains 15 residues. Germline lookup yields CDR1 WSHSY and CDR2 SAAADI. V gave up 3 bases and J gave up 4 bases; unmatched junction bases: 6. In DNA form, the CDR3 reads TGCGCCAGCAGTGATTGGACAGGGGCTACCTATGGCTACACCTTC. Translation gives CASSDWTGATYGYTF.

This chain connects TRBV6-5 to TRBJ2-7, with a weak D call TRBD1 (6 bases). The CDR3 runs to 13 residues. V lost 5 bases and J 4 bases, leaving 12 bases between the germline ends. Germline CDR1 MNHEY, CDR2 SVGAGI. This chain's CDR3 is CASSPYRVYEQYF. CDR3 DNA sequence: TGTGCCAGCAGTCCCTACAGGGTTTACGAGCAGTACTTC.

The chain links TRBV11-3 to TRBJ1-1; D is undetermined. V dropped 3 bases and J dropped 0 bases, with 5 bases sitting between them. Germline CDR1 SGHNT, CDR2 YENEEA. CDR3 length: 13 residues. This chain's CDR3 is CASSFSLNTEAFF. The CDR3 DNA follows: TGTGCCAGCAGCTTTAGCCTGAACACTGAAGCTTTCTTT.

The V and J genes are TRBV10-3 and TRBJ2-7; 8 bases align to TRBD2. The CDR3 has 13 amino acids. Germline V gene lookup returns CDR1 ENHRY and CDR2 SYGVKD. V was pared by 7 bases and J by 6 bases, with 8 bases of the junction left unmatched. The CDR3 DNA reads TGTGCCATCAAGGAGGGGACTAGAGGCGAGCAGTACTTC. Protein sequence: CAIKEGTRGEQYF.

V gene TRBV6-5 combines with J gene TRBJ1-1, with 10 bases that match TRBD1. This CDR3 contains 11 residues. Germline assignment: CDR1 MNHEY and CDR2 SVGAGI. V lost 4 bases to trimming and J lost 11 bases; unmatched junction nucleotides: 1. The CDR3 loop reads CASSSGQGAFF. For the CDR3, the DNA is TGTGCCAGCAGTTCGGGACAGGGGGCTTTCTTT.

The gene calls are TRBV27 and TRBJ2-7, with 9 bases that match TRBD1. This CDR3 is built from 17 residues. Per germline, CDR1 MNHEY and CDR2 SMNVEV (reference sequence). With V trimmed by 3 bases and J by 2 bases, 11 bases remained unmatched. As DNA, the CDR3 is TGTGCCAGCAGTTTTACCAGGACCGGGACAGGGACCTACGAGCAGTACTTC. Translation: CASSFTRTGTGTYEQYF.

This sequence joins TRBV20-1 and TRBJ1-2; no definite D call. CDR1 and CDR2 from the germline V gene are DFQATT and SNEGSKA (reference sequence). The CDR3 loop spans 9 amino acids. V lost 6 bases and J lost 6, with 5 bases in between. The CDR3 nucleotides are TGCAGTGCCAGGAATGGCTACACCTTC. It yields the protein CSARNGYTF.

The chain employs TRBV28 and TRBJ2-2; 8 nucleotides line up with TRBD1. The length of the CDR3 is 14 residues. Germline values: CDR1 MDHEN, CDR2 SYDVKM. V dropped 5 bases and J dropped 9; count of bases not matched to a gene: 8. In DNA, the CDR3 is TGTGCCAGCAGTCTCGCAGGGGGCGCGTGGGAGCTGTTTTTT. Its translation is CASSLAGGAWELFF.

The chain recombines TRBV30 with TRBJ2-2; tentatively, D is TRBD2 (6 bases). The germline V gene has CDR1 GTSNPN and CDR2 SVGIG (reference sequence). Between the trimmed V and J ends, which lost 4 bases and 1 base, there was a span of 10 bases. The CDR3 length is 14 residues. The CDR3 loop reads CAWKPGGNTGELFF. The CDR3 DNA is TGTGCCTGGAAACCCGGGGGGAACACCGGGGAGCTGTTTTTT.

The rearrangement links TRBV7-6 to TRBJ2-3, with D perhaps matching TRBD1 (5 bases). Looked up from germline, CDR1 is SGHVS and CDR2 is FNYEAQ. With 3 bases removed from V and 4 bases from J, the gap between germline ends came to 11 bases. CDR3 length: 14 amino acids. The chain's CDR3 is CASSLLQGPDTQYF. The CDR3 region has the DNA TGTGCCAGCAGCTTGCTCCAGGGCCCAGATACGCAGTATTTT.

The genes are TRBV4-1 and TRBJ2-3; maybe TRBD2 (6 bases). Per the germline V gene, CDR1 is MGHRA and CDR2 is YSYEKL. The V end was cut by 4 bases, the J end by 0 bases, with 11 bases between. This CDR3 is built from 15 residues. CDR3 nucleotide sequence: TGCGCCAGCAGCCTTGTTAGCGGTAGCACAGATACGCAGTATTTT. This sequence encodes CASSLVSGSTDTQYF.

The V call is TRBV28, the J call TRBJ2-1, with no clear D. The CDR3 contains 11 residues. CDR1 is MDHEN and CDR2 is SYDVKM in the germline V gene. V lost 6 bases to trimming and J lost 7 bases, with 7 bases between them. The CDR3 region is CASREWNEQFF. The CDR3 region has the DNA TGTGCCAGCAGGGAGTGGAATGAGCAGTTCTTC.